The sequence of this T cell receptor (beta chain) was determined in a study of T cell repertoires in cytomegalovirus infection. The overall study: Used in the study were CMV epitopes, some recently identified and HLA-C-restricted, others well-studied and HLA-B-restricted. Indications of both CMV infection and matching HLA type were provided by public TCR beta signatures. Study findings and constraints: Accumulated public TCR beta family frequency recognized individuals carrying CMV together with the relevant HLA. The ex vivo response showed dominance by HLA-C-restricted CMV-specific TCR beta clonotypes.

Note on this clonotype: The antigen remains unidentified.

From the reads, TCRdb called clonotypes with MiXCR, one entry per CDR3 protein. The sample includes hundreds of thousands of distinct CDR3 sequences, approximately 31% seen only once; the top ten take under 15%. V was pared by 5 bases and J by 4 bases, with 17 bases between. Per the germline V gene, CDR1 is SGHVS and CDR2 is FNYEAQ. The CDR3 is 15 amino acids. The sequencing here drew on cultured CD8+ T cells from PBMCs, taken from culture after CMV antigen stimulation. This chain uses TRBV7-6 with TRBJ1-1; possible D gene TRBD1, 6 bases. The receptor's source is a human donor in good health (CMV status not recorded). Some clones in this sample may be carry-over from other donors' samples. The CDR3 here is CASSKNPGVGTEAFF. CDR3 coding DNA: TGTGCCAGCAGCAAAAACCCAGGGGTCGGCACTGAAGCTTTCTTT.